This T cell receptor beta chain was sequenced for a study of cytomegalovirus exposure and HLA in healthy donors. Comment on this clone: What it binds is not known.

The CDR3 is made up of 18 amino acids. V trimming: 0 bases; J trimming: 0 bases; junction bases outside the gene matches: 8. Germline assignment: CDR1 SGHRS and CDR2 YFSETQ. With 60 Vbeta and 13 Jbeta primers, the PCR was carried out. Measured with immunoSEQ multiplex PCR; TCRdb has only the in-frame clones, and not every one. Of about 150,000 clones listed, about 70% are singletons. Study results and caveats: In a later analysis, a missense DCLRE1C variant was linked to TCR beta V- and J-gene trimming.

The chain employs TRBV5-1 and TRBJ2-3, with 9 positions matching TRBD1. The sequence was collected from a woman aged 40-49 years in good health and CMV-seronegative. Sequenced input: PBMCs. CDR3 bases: TGCGCCAGCAGCTTGGATCCTACCGGGACAGGGAGCACAGATACGCAGTATTTT. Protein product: CASSLDPTGTGSTDTQYF.